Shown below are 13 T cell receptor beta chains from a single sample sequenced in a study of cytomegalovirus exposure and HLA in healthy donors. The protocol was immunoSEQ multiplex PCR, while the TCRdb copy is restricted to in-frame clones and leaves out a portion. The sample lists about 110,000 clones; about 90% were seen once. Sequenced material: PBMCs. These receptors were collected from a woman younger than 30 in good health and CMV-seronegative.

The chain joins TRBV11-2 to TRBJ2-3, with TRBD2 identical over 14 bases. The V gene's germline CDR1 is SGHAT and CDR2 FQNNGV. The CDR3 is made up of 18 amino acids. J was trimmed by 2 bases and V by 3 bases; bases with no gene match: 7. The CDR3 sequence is CASSLRLAGGVVTDTQYF. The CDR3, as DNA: TGTGCCAGCAGCTTGAGACTAGCGGGGGGGGTCGTCACAGATACGCAGTATTTT.

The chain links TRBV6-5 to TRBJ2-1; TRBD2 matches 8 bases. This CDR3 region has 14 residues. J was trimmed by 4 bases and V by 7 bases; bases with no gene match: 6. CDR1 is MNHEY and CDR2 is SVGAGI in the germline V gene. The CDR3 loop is CASTHGGDYNEQFF. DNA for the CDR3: TGTGCCAGCACTCACGGGGGGGATTACAATGAGCAGTTCTTC.

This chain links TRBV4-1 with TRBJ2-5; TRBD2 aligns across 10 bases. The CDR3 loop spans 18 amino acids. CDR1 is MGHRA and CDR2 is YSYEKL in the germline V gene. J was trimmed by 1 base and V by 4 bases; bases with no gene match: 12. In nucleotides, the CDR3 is TGCGCCAGCAGCCCGCTAGCGGGGGCCGAGCCTATCCAAGAGACCCAGTACTTC. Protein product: CASSPLAGAEPIQETQYF.

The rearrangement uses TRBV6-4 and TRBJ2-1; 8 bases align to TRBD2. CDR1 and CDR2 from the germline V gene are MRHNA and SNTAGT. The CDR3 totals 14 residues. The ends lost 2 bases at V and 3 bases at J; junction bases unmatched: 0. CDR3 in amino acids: CASSDGTSYNEQFF. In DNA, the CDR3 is TGTGCCAGCAGTGACGGGACTAGCTACAATGAGCAGTTCTTC.

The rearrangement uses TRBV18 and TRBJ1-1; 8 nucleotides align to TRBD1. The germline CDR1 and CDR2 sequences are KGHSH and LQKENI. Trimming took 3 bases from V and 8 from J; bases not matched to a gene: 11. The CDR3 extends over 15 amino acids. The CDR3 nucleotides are TGTGCCAGCTCACCGGTGGGACAGGACGCTATAGAAGCTTTCTTT. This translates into CASSPVGQDAIEAFF.

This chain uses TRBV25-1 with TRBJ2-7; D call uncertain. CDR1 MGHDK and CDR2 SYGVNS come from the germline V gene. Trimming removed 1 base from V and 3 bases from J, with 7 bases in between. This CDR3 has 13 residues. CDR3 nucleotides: TGTGCCAGCAGTGAATCTCGGTTCTACGAGCAGTACTTC. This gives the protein CASSESRFYEQYF.

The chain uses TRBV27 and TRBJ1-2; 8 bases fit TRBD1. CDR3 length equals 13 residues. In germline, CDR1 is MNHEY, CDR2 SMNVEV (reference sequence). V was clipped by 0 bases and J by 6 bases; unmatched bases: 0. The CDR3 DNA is TGTGCCAGCAGTTTATCGACAGGGGATGGCTACACCTTC. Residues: CASSLSTGDGYTF.

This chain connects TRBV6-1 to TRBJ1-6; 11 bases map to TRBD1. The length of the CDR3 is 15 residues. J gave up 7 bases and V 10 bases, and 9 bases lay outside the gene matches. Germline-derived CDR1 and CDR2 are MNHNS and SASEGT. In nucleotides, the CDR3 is TGTGCCACCTCCCGGGACAGGGGGACGAATTCACCCCTCCACTTT. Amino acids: CATSRDRGTNSPLHF.

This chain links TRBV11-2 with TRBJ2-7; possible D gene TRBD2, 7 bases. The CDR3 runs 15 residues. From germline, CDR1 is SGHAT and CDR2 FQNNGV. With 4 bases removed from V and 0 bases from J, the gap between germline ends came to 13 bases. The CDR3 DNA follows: TGTGCCAGCAGCTCCCCTAGGGGGGGCTCCTACGAGCAGTACTTC. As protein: CASSSPRGGSYEQYF.

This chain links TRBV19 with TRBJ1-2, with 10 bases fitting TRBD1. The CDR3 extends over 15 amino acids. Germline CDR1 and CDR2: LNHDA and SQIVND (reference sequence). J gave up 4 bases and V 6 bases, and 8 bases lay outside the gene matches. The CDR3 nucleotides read TGTGCCAGTAGCTGGGACAGGGGCGTGGGCTATGGCTACACCTTC. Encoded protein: CASSWDRGVGYGYTF.

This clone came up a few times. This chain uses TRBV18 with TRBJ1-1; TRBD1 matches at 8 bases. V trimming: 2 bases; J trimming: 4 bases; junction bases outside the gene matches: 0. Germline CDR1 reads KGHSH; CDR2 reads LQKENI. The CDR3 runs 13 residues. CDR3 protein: CASSPTGGTEAFF. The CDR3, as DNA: TGTGCCAGCTCACCAACAGGGGGCACTGAAGCTTTCTTT.

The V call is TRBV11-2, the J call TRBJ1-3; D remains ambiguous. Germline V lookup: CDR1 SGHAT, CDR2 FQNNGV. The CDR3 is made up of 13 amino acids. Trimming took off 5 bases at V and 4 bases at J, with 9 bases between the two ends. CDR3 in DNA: TGTGCCAGCAGCCCCGAACGGGGAAACACCATATATTTT. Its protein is CASSPERGNTIYF. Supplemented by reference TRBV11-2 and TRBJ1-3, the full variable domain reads EAGVAQSPRYKIIEKRQSVAFWCNPISGHATLYWYQQILGQGPKLLIQFQNNGVVDDSQLPKDRFSAERLKGVDSTLKIQPAKLEDSAVYLCASSPERGNTIYFGEGSWLTVV.

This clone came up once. The CDR3: CASSNGLAGRTGELFF. The CDR3 DNA follows: TGTGCCAGCAGCAATGGATTAGCGGGTCGCACCGGGGAGCTGTTTTTT. The genes are TRBV21-1 and TRBJ2-2; the table gives TRBD2 as D, unverified against the DNA. TRBV21-1 is termed a pseudogene. The CDR3 is made up of 16 amino acids.